This TCR beta chain was retrieved from a study of T cell repertoires in cytomegalovirus infection. In germline, CDR1 is MNHNY, CDR2 SVGAGI (reference sequence). The CDR3 consists of 16 residues. V shed 2 bases, J shed 6 bases, and the junction held 7 bases outside the gene matches. TCRdb re-analysed the reads in MiXCR, keeping a single row per CDR3 protein. The data show fewer than 550,000 distinct CDR3 sequences, with 15% to 20% seen just once and 24% held by the top ten. This clonotype was obtained from a human donor in good health (CMV status not recorded). Some clones in this sample may be carry-over from other donors' samples. The chain employs TRBV6-6 and TRBJ2-2, with 9 bases matching TRBD1. What was sequenced was CD8+ T cells from PBMCs. CDR3 protein: CASSYERDRDPGELFF. The CDR3 coding sequence is TGTGCCAGCAGTTACGAACGGGACAGGGACCCCGGGGAGCTGTTTTTT.